The text below deals with one T cell receptor (beta chain). This PCR relied on a set of 60 Vbeta primers and 13 Jbeta primers. The repertoire was sequenced with immunoSEQ multiplex PCR; TCRdb's copy has only in-frame clones and lacks some. The table lists tens of thousands of clones, 67% of them singletons. This sample was included in a study of cytomegalovirus exposure and HLA in healthy donors. This CDR3 is 12 amino acids long. V lost 10 bases, J lost 1 base, and 11 bases lay in between. Per germline, CDR1 MRHNA and CDR2 SNTAGT. The chain links TRBV6-4 to TRBJ2-7; D is unresolved. The receptor comes from a man younger than 40 in good health and CMV-seronegative. The sequencing input was PBMCs. DNA of the CDR3: TGTGCCACCAGACTGCTATCCTACGAGCAGTACTTC. This encodes CATRLLSYEQYF.